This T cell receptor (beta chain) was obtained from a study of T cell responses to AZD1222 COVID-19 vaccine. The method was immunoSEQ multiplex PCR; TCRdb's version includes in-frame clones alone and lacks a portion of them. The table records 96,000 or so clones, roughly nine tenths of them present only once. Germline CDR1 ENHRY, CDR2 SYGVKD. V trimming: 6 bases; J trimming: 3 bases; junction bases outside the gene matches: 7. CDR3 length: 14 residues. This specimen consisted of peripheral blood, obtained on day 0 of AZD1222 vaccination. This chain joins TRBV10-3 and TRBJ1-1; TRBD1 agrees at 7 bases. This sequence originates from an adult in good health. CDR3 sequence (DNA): TGTGCCATCAGACGGACAGACAGGGACACTGAAGCTTTCTTT. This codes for CAIRRTDRDTEAFF.